This TCR beta chain was sequenced for a study of blood T cells in healthy people across ages. Study-wide findings and caveats: The unknown donor CMV status may have confounded expanded clonotype changes. Age brought a roughly linear fall in TCR beta diversity measured per million T cells. PBMCs went unsorted, and a conclusive naive versus antigen-experienced comparison was therefore prevented.

Germline-derived CDR1 and CDR2 are GTSNPN and SVGIG (reference sequence). V lost 4 bases and J 7 bases, leaving 11 bases between the germline ends. The CDR3 sequence is 13 residues long. Investigators took about 9.1 milliliters of peripheral blood from every donor. In this sample, this clonotype turned up a few times. Its antigen is not known. It was with a sample-barcoded 5' primer and a J-beta primer mix that a second PCR of roughly 6 to 12 cycles was run. TCRdb analysed the 5' RACE reads with MiXCR anew, one entry per CDR3 protein. The sample contains about 1.6 million distinct CDR3 sequences, 30% to 35% of which appear only once.

The sequence was collected from a woman aged 30 to 39 in good health. This chain uses TRBV30 with TRBJ1-6; D call uncertain. The sequenced material came from blood. CDR3 region: CAWNAGVNSPLHF. The DNA for the CDR3 is TGTGCCTGGAATGCCGGCGTGAATTCACCCCTCCACTTT.